The rows below give T cell receptor beta chains drawn from one sample of a study of T cell repertoires in cytomegalovirus infection. One entry per CDR3 protein results from TCRdb running MiXCR on the reads. The sample yields about 180,000 distinct CDR3 sequences, 15% to 20% seen once. The sample comprised CD8+ T cells from PBMCs. The source of these receptors is a human donor in good health (CMV status not recorded). Some clones in this sample may be carry-over from other donors' samples. Each CDR3 is given with its conserved first and last residue. D genes are given only for firm matches. A row's size may be missing; if present it is once, few, many or a size class.

DNA,CDR3,J,size,V,D
TGTGCCAGCAGACTAACTGGGATCCCCCAAGAGACCCAGTACTTC,CASRLTGIPQETQYF,TRBJ2-5,NA,TRBV7-9,NA
TGTGCCAGCAGCTTATTTACGTACGCTGAAGCTTTCTTT,CASSLFTYAEAFF,TRBJ1-1,NA,TRBV7-2,NA
TGTGCCAGCAGCTTGGCATATAATCAGCCCCAGCATTTT,CASSLAYNQPQHF,TRBJ1-5,few,TRBV7-9,NA
TGCGCCAGCAGCCAAGGACCCCTCACAGATACGCAGTATTTT,CASSQGPLTDTQYF,TRBJ2-3,NA,TRBV4-1,NA
TGTGCTAGCAGCCCCAATTCCGGGACACCATCCTACGAGCAGTACTTC,CASSPNSGTPSYEQYF,TRBJ2-7,NA,TRBV7-6,NA
TGTGCCAGCAGCGTAAGTGGCAGGGGGAACAATGAGCAGTTCTTC,CASSVSGRGNNEQFF,TRBJ2-1,NA,TRBV9,TRBD1
TGTGCCAGCAGCTTAGAAGGGAACGGCTACACCTTC,CASSLEGNGYTF,TRBJ1-2,few,TRBV7-9,NA
TGTGCCAGCAGCCAATACGCCGAGAACACCGGGGAGCTGTTTTTT,CASSQYAENTGELFF,TRBJ2-2,few,TRBV14,NA
TGCGCCAGCAGTCAAGAACGGCCGGGGACAGGTTACACAGATACGCAGTATTTT,CASSQERPGTGYTDTQYF,TRBJ2-3,NA,TRBV23-1,TRBD1
TGCAGCGTCCGTTGGGGGTCTGGCTACGAGCAGTACTTC,CSVRWGSGYEQYF,TRBJ2-7,NA,TRBV29-1,NA
TGTGCCAGCAGTCCCGACAGAACGGAGCAGTATTTT,CASSPDRTEQYF,TRBJ2-3,NA,TRBV6-2/TRBV6-3,NA
TGTGCCAGCAGCTTAGGTTCTAGCCCCGGGGAGCTGTTTTTT,CASSLGSSPGELFF,TRBJ2-2,NA,TRBV7-3,NA
TGTGCCAGCAGCTCCGACAGGGAATGGGGGACCGGGGAGCTGTTTTTT,CASSSDREWGTGELFF,TRBJ2-2,NA,TRBV7-9,TRBD1
TGTGCCAGCAGTTACTCGGCAGGTACCGGGGAGCTGTTTTTT,CASSYSAGTGELFF,TRBJ2-2,few,TRBV6-5,NA
TGTGCCAGCAGCCACGACAGGGATGAAGCTTTCTTT,CASSHDRDEAFF,TRBJ1-1,few,TRBV7-9,TRBD1
TGTGCCAGCAGCTTGGTCAGGGGGCGCCTAGAGGATCAGCCCCAGCATTTT,CASSLVRGRLEDQPQHF,TRBJ1-5,few,TRBV7-9,TRBD1
TGTGCCAGCAGCCAAGCGGCTAGCGGTGCCCAAGAGACCCAGTACTTC,CASSQAASGAQETQYF,TRBJ2-5,NA,TRBV14,TRBD2
TGTGCCAGCAGCCTCTCGACGTTGAGTGCGGGGGTTGACACTGAAGCTTTCTTT,CASSLSTLSAGVDTEAFF,TRBJ1-1,NA,TRBV7-2,NA
TGTGCCAGCAGACCCTTAGGAGTGGGACAGGGTGAATCCGGGGCCAACGTCCTGACTTTC,CASRPLGVGQGESGANVLTF,TRBJ2-6,few,TRBV7-9,TRBD1
TGCGCCAGCAGCTGGGACAGAGGCCGGACTGAAGCTTTCTTT,CASSWDRGRTEAFF,TRBJ1-1,many,TRBV4-1,TRBD1
TGTGCCAGCAGCTTTCCCGGGTCGGGAGGTGAGCAGTACTTC,CASSFPGSGGEQYF,TRBJ2-7,NA,TRBV11-3,TRBD2
TGTGCCAGCAGCTTTCTATGGGACGGTCAACCTTCTAACTATGGCTACACCTTC,CASSFLWDGQPSNYGYTF,TRBJ1-2,few,TRBV7-9,NA
TGTGCCAGCAGTCGGGCGGATAACTCCTACGAGCAGTACTTC,CASSRADNSYEQYF,TRBJ2-7,few,TRBV25-1,NA
TGTGCCAGCAGTTTAGAAGCGGGGGGGGAGCAGTTCTTC,CASSLEAGGEQFF,TRBJ2-1,NA,TRBV12-3/TRBV12-4,TRBD2
TGTGCCAGCAGCCATAGCCCAGGGTGGGATACGCAGTATTTT,CASSHSPGWDTQYF,TRBJ2-3,NA,TRBV12-3/TRBV12-4,NA
TGCAGTGCTAGGGGGGCAGTAGCCGGGGAGCTGTTTTTT,CSARGAVAGELFF,TRBJ2-2,NA,TRBV20-1,NA
TGCAGCGTTGAATCTATGGGGGGGAGTCGTAACTATGGCTACACCTTC,CSVESMGGSRNYGYTF,TRBJ1-2,few,TRBV29-1,NA
TGTGCCAGCAGCCGGGGGAGGAGTTCCTACAATGAGCAGTTCTTC,CASSRGRSSYNEQFF,TRBJ2-1,few,TRBV11-2,NA
TGTGCCTCCCCTTCGGGGGACGGGAAGTTGTCCCAGTACTTC,CASPSGDGKLSQYF,TRBJ2-5,once,TRBV7-9,NA
TGTGCCAGCAGCTCTCTGGGGGATAATTCACCCCTCCACTTT,CASSSLGDNSPLHF,TRBJ1-6,NA,TRBV7-2,NA
TGTGCCAGCAGTTGGGACAGGGCAAACGAGCAGTACTTC,CASSWDRANEQYF,TRBJ2-7,few,TRBV7-9,TRBD1
TGCAGTGCTAAAGACAGGGCAAACTATGGCTACACCTTC,CSAKDRANYGYTF,TRBJ1-2,few,TRBV20-1,TRBD1
TGTGCCAGCAAGAGAGCAACTAATGAAAAACTGTTTTTT,CASKRATNEKLFF,TRBJ1-4,few,TRBV6-6,NA
TGTGCCACCAGCAGCGCAGGGGGGACAGATACGCAGTATTTT,CATSSAGGTDTQYF,TRBJ2-3,few,TRBV15,NA
TGTGCCAGCAGCGTAGGAGGCCACACTGAAGCTTTCTTT,CASSVGGHTEAFF,TRBJ1-1,NA,TRBV9,NA
TGTGCCAGCAGCTTAGCATCGGGGCAGACCTACGAGCAGTACTTC,CASSLASGQTYEQYF,TRBJ2-7,NA,TRBV7-2,NA
TGTGCCAGCAGCTTAGGGACACGCAATGAGCAGTTCTTC,CASSLGTRNEQFF,TRBJ2-1,many,TRBV7-2,NA
TGTGCCAGCACTCCTGGCACCGGGGAGCTGTTTTTT,CASTPGTGELFF,TRBJ2-2,NA,TRBV7-9,NA
TGCGCCAGCAGTCAGACCGACACAGATACGCAGTATTTT,CASSQTDTDTQYF,TRBJ2-3,few,TRBV10-1,NA
TGTGCCAGCATGGCGACTTCCAATGAGCAGTTCTTC,CASMATSNEQFF,TRBJ2-1,few,TRBV2,NA
TGTGCCAGCACCATAAGCGGGGGTGCCTACAATGAGCAGTTCTTC,CASTISGGAYNEQFF,TRBJ2-1,many,TRBV7-2,TRBD2
TGTGCCAGCAGCCCCATTGTAGCGGGGGGGGGCACAGATACGCAGTATTTT,CASSPIVAGGGTDTQYF,TRBJ2-3,many,TRBV7-2,TRBD2